The clone carrying this TCR beta chain was picked up many times. What it binds is unknown. These data belong to a study of CD8+CD57+ T cells in acquired aplastic anemia. Study-level findings and limits: Patients and controls had in common twenty-nine CD8+ CDR3 sequences.

Profiling that covered TCR beta VDJ and CDR3 relied on genomic DNA as its template. TCRdb fed the reads into MiXCR, producing one record per CDR3 protein. Of some 200,000 distinct CDR3 sequences in the sample, roughly 45% were seen once. Germline CDR1 is SGHRS and CDR2 is YFSETQ. The CDR3 contains 15 residues. The J segment lost 9 bases and the V segment lost 3 bases, leaving 8 bases of the junction unmatched. Sequencing involved patients with CD8+CD57+ cell expansion previously shown by flow cytometry. Severe acquired aplastic anemia was the diagnosis recorded for all patients. No therapy had been given to the patients at the time of blood sampling.

This sequence joins TRBV5-1 and TRBJ1-6; TRBD1 agrees at 8 bases. The sample taken for sequencing was sorted CD4+, CD8+, or CD8+CD57+ T cells (not recorded which) from PBMCs. This receptor was taken from a human donor with aplastic anemia. In nucleotides, the CDR3 is TGCGCCAGCAGCTACTGGGACAGGATAATTTCACCCCTCCACTTT. This gives the protein CASSYWDRIISPLHF.